This TCR beta chain is from a study of CD8 T cells in ankylosing spondylitis. The germline V gene has CDR1 KGHDR and CDR2 SFDVKD. The V and J ends lost 1 base and 6 bases respectively, with 9 bases between them. There are 14 residues in the CDR3. This clonotype appeared many times. Its cognate antigen is unknown. Quantitative barcoded 5'-RACE was used to prepare TCR beta libraries. One entry per CDR3 protein, called by TCRdb with MiXCR from the 5' RACE reads. The sample lists 200,000 to 250,000 distinct CDR3 sequences; roughly 6.6% were seen once. Study outcomes and limitations: Within ankylosing spondylitis blood, a TCR beta motif made up of seven or eight highly homologous variants appeared to be characteristic. CD8+ disease-linked clones were present at relatively low frequencies in blood.

V usage is TRBV24-1 and J usage is TRBJ1-5; no clear D gene. What was sequenced was blood, either unsorted or a sorted T cell fraction (not recorded which). The source of this sequence is a male donor with ankylosing spondylitis. CDR3 nucleotide sequence: TGTGCCACCAGTGATTTAGGCTATGGTCAGCCCCAGCATTTT. Its translation is CATSDLGYGQPQHF.